In this sample, the clone carrying this T cell receptor beta chain turned up many times. Its antigen is not known. This sample was taken from a study of tumor and adjacent non-tumor tissue in lung cancer. No cell sorting was done before RNA was extracted from the tissue. Overall study results and limits: Significantly higher TCR diversity was found in tumor than normal lung.

A modified ARM-PCR protocol with three rounds of nested PCR amplified TCRbeta. One entry per CDR3 protein, called by TCRdb with MiXCR from the multiplex PCR reads. In the table there are about 110,000 distinct CDR3 sequences, roughly 73% of which are singletons. The germline V gene has CDR1 SQVTM and CDR2 ANQGSEA. The CDR3 extends over 10 amino acids. V lost 7 bases, J lost 2 bases, and 5 bases lay in between. The sample taken for sequencing was lung tumor tissue. This TCR was recovered from an older woman with non-small cell lung cancer. V and J are TRBV29-1 and TRBJ1-2; D uncertain. The CDR3 is CSASNYGYTF. The CDR3 DNA reads TGCAGCGCCTCCAACTATGGCTACACCTTC.